The source of this T cell receptor beta chain is a study of beta chain features in type 1 diabetes. Looking at the study overall: The patient and healthy donor groups were comparable for age, gender and cell yields.

This clone was counted between two and nine times. This CDR3 has 15 amino acids. Germline values: CDR1 MRHNA, CDR2 SNTAGT. The trim removed 5 bases at V and 2 bases at J, leaving 6 bases unmatched. Every bit of the isolated RNA underwent reverse transcription, so sequencing read expressed TCRB transcripts. The data were produced by immunoSEQ multiplex PCR, yet TCRdb's version contains in-frame clones alone and is incomplete. The sample yields fewer than 500,000 clones, approximately 14% seen once. The sequenced material came from naive CD4+ T cells from blood. This TCR derives from a man aged 25-45 years in good health. The chain uses TRBV6-4 and TRBJ2-3, with 8 bases fitting TRBD2. CDR3 sequence reads: CASSPLAGNTDTQYF. The CDR3 bases are TGTGCCAGCAGTCCTTTAGCGGGAAACACAGATACGCAGTATTTT.